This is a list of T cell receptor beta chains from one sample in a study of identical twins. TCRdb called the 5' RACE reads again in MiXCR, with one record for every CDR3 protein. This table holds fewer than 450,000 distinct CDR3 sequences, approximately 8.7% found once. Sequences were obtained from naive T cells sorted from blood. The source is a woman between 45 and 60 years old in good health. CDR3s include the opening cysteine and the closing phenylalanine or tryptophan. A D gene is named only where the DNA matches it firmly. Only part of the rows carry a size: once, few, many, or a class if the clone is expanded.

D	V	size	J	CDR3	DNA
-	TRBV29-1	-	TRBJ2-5	CSVEDPAGELPGETQYF	TGCAGCGTTGAAGATCCGGCAGGGGAGCTCCCGGGGGAGACCCAGTACTTC
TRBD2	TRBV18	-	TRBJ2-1	CASSPRSSGSNEQFF	TGTGCCAGCTCACCACGTTCTAGCGGGAGCAATGAGCAGTTCTTC
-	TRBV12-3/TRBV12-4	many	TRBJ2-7	CASSFGGWGNEQYF	TGTGCCAGCAGTTTCGGAGGTTGGGGAAACGAGCAGTACTTC
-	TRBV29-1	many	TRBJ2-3	CSVDEVLANTQYF	TGCAGCGTTGATGAAGTTTTGGCGAATACGCAGTATTTT
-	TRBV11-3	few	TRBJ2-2	CASRPGQRNTGELFF	TGTGCCAGCCGTCCCGGGCAGAGGAACACCGGGGAGCTGTTTTTT
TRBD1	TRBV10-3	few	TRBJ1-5	CAISESAGGTGQPQHF	TGTGCCATCAGTGAGTCGGCAGGGGGTACCGGTCAGCCCCAGCATTTT
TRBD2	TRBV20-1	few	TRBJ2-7	CSVAGESSYEQYF	TGCAGTGTGGCGGGAGAGAGCTCCTACGAGCAGTACTTC
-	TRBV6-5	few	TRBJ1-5	CASSYSGGEDQPQHF	TGTGCCAGCAGTTACTCGGGGGGTGAGGATCAGCCCCAGCATTTT
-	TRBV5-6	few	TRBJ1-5	CASSSGTGGFSNQPQHF	TGTGCCAGCAGCTCAGGGACCGGTGGCTTTAGCAATCAGCCCCAGCATTTT
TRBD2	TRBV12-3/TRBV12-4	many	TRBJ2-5	CASSSQAGAPGTQYF	TGTGCCAGCAGTTCACAAGCGGGAGCGCCGGGGACCCAGTACTTC